These T cell receptor beta chains were read from a single sample in a study of human T cells and chemical hapten exposure. TCRdb independently ran MiXCR on the RACE reads; one entry per CDR3 protein. In the table there are around 360,000 distinct CDR3 sequences, nearly 6.5% of which are singletons. The sample was whole blood, taken in connection with sensitization to the hapten diphenylcyclopropenone (DPC). These receptors were taken from a woman in her late teens or twenties with alopecia areata. Some clones in this sample may be carry-over from other donors' samples. The CDR3 runs from the conserved cysteine through the conserved F or W. A D gene is named only where the DNA matches it firmly. The size entry is marked missing in some rows and otherwise reads once, few, many or a size class.

TRBV7-9	NA	few	TRBJ2-3	CASSSLQGGSTDTQYF	TGTGCCAGCAGCTCCCTCCAGGGCGGTAGCACAGATACGCAGTATTTT
TRBV6-1	NA	NA	TRBJ2-3	CASSLGGNTDTQYF	TGTGCCAGCAGTCTCGGAGGTAACACAGATACGCAGTATTTT
TRBV20-1	NA	NA	TRBJ2-4	CSADPGLAKNIQYF	TGCAGTGCCGACCCGGGACTAGCCAAAAACATTCAGTACTTC
TRBV20-1	NA	few	TRBJ2-3	CSARDRQGEWTDTQYF	TGCAGTGCTAGAGATCGCCAGGGTGAATGGACAGATACGCAGTATTTT
TRBV20-1	NA	many	TRBJ2-7	CSATQDLGYEQYF	TGCAGTGCTACACAGGATCTAGGCTACGAGCAGTACTTC
TRBV25-1	TRBD1	many	TRBJ1-1	CASIGTGGTEAFF	TGTGCCAGCATAGGGACAGGGGGCACTGAAGCTTTCTTT
TRBV12-3/TRBV12-4	NA	many	TRBJ1-1	CASSLGGGTEAFF	TGTGCCAGCAGTTTAGGGGGAGGGACTGAAGCTTTCTTT
TRBV6-2/TRBV6-3	NA	NA	TRBJ2-3	CASSYGPGVYTDTQYF	TGTGCCAGCAGTTACGGTCCGGGGGTCTACACAGATACGCAGTATTTT
TRBV28	NA	NA	TRBJ1-1	CASSLTGGRYQNTEAFF	TGTGCCAGCAGTTTAACCGGCGGAAGGTACCAGAACACTGAAGCTTTCTTT
TRBV4-1	NA	few	TRBJ2-1	CASSLYKTYPEQFF	TGCGCCAGCAGCCTATACAAGACCTACCCTGAGCAGTTCTTC
TRBV2	TRBD2	many	TRBJ2-3	CASRGTSGGGDTQYF	TGTGCCAGCAGAGGGACTAGCGGAGGGGGGGATACGCAGTATTTT
TRBV14	NA	few	TRBJ1-1	CASSHLGRWGGNTEAFF	TGTGCCAGCAGCCACTTAGGTCGGTGGGGAGGAAACACTGAAGCTTTCTTT
TRBV7-9	NA	many	TRBJ1-4	CASSFGGAGEKLFF	TGTGCCAGCAGCTTTGGCGGGGCGGGTGAAAAACTGTTTTTT
TRBV6-5	NA	NA	TRBJ2-7	CASRMSGTLGEQYF	TGTGCCAGCAGGATGTCGGGTACCCTCGGGGAGCAGTACTTC
TRBV6-2/TRBV6-3	TRBD2	few	TRBJ2-2	CASSQPRGGLQIGELFF	TGTGCCAGCAGCCAGCCCCGGGGGGGCCTTCAGATCGGGGAGCTGTTTTTT
TRBV12-5	TRBD1	NA	TRBJ2-1	CASGLATGGDYNEQFF	TGTGCTAGTGGTTTGGCAACAGGGGGCGATTACAATGAGCAGTTCTTC
TRBV27	NA	NA	TRBJ2-2	CASSLISAGELFF	TGTGCCAGCAGTTTAATATCGGCCGGGGAGCTGTTTTTT
TRBV6-5	NA	many	TRBJ2-7	CASSSLDWRGAAPYEQYF	TGTGCCAGCAGTTCCCTGGACTGGAGGGGGGCGGCGCCCTACGAGCAGTACTTC
TRBV7-2	NA	NA	TRBJ2-5	CASSRDGQETQYF	TGTGCCAGCAGCCGAGACGGGCAAGAGACCCAGTACTTC
TRBV3-1	NA	many	TRBJ1-5	CASSPNKGRSIQPQHF	TGTGCCAGCAGCCCGAACAAGGGCCGATCGATCCAGCCCCAGCATTTT
TRBV12-3/TRBV12-4	NA	many	TRBJ2-1	CASTQTGNEQFF	TGTGCCAGCACCCAAACGGGGAATGAGCAGTTCTTC
TRBV4-3	NA	few	TRBJ2-2	CASSQGQATGELFF	TGCGCCAGCAGCCAAGGACAGGCAACCGGGGAGCTGTTTTTT
TRBV20-1	TRBD2	many	TRBJ2-1	CSANGGADYNEQFF	TGCAGTGCTAACGGGGGGGCTGACTACAATGAGCAGTTCTTC
TRBV3-1	NA	NA	TRBJ2-7	CASSQGGADYEQYF	TGTGCCAGCAGCCAAGGAGGTGCGGACTACGAGCAGTACTTC
TRBV14	NA	NA	TRBJ2-3	CASSQGARLNTQYF	TGTGCCAGCAGCCAGGGGGCCAGGTTAAATACGCAGTATTTT
TRBV15	TRBD1	few	TRBJ1-1	CATSRGGQGDTEAFF	TGTGCCACCAGCAGAGGCGGACAGGGGGACACTGAAGCTTTCTTT
TRBV12-3/TRBV12-4	NA	many	TRBJ1-5	CASSLSVQPQHF	TGTGCCAGCAGTTTATCCGTTCAGCCCCAGCATTTT
TRBV3-1	NA	NA	TRBJ2-5	CASSARDSRHF	TGTGCCAGCAGCGCCCGGGACTCCCGTCACTTC
TRBV2	TRBD1	few	TRBJ1-1	CASGGTGGRRNTEAFF	TGTGCCAGCGGGGGGACAGGGGGCCGCAGGAACACTGAAGCTTTCTTT
TRBV6-1	NA	NA	TRBJ2-5	CASSEYRETQYF	TGTGCCAGCAGTGAGTACAGAGAGACCCAGTACTTC
TRBV29-1	NA	NA	TRBJ2-1	CSAEVENEQFF	TGCAGCGCCGAGGTGGAGAATGAGCAGTTCTTC
TRBV7-2	NA	few	TRBJ1-1	CASSLDRTVEAFF	TGTGCCAGCAGCTTAGACCGTACGGTTGAAGCTTTCTTT
TRBV19	NA	many	TRBJ1-1	CASSMTVNTEAFF	TGTGCCAGTAGTATGACAGTTAACACTGAAGCTTTCTTT
TRBV6-6	NA	few	TRBJ2-1	CASTQEGSYNEQFF	TGTGCCAGTACCCAAGAGGGTTCCTACAATGAGCAGTTCTTC
TRBV7-2	NA	NA	TRBJ1-6	CASSSIWSPLHF	TGTGCCAGCAGCTCTATTTGGTCACCCCTCCACTTT
TRBV29-1	NA	many	TRBJ1-2	CSVEDWVGFGYTF	TGCAGCGTTGAAGATTGGGTGGGGTTTGGCTACACCTTC
TRBV28	NA	few	TRBJ1-3	CASSVRDNGSGNTIYF	TGTGCCAGCAGTGTCCGGGACAACGGCTCTGGAAACACCATATATTTT
TRBV6-2/TRBV6-3	NA	NA	TRBJ2-2	CACDRSNTGELFF	TGTGCCTGCGACAGGAGCAACACCGGGGAGCTGTTTTTT
TRBV28	TRBD1	many	TRBJ1-6	CASSLPLTGDENSPLHF	TGTGCCAGCAGTTTACCCCTAACAGGGGATGAAAATTCACCCCTCCACTTT
TRBV5-4	NA	few	TRBJ2-1	CASSLGGYRNNEQFF	TGTGCCAGCAGCTTGGGGGGCTACCGAAACAATGAGCAGTTCTTC
TRBV27	NA	many	TRBJ2-7	CASSPRFDSYEQYF	TGTGCCAGCAGCCCGAGGTTCGACTCCTACGAGCAGTACTTC
TRBV6-1	TRBD1	NA	TRBJ1-5	CASSVIQGSNQPQHF	TGTGCCAGCAGTGTTATACAGGGGAGCAATCAGCCCCAGCATTTT
TRBV18	NA	NA	TRBJ2-3	CASSPQRTDTQYF	TGTGCCAGCTCACCACAACGCACAGATACGCAGTATTTT
TRBV7-6	NA	many	TRBJ1-1	CASSLRENTEAFF	TGTGCCAGCAGCTTACGAGAGAACACTGAAGCTTTCTTT
TRBV6-1	TRBD1	NA	TRBJ2-6	CASSVRQGTGANVLTF	TGTGCCAGCAGTGTGCGACAGGGTACTGGGGCCAACGTCCTGACTTTC
TRBV2	NA	NA	TRBJ1-4	CASSFWETPGTRPGGGLFF	TGTGCCAGCAGTTTTTGGGAGACACCCGGGACCCGGCCCGGGGGTGGACTGTTTTTT
TRBV6-5	NA	many	TRBJ1-6	CASSYSWDPDGGSYNSPLHF	TGTGCCAGCAGTTACTCCTGGGACCCCGACGGAGGATCCTATAATTCACCCCTCCACTTT
TRBV7-8	TRBD1	NA	TRBJ1-2	CASSTRQGDGYTF	TGTGCCAGCAGCACCAGACAGGGGGATGGCTACACCTTC
TRBV7-6	NA	many	TRBJ1-1	CASSTSGNTEAFF	TGTGCCAGCAGCACCAGCGGGAACACTGAAGCTTTCTTT
TRBV6-5	NA	NA	TRBJ1-1	CASSYFREAEAFF	TGTGCCAGCAGTTACTTCAGGGAAGCTGAAGCTTTCTTT
TRBV3-1	NA	few	TRBJ2-2	CASSQQGFTGELFF	TGTGCCAGCAGCCAGCAGGGGTTTACCGGGGAGCTGTTTTTT
TRBV6-2/TRBV6-3	TRBD1	NA	TRBJ1-1	CASSKTGPTEAFF	TGTGCCAGCAGCAAGACAGGGCCCACTGAAGCTTTCTTT
TRBV11-2	NA	few	TRBJ1-6	CASKGPSSYNSPLHF	TGTGCCAGCAAGGGACCCAGCTCCTATAATTCACCCCTCCACTTT
TRBV4-2	NA	few	TRBJ1-1	CASSQAGETEAFF	TGTGCCAGCAGCCAAGCAGGGGAGACTGAAGCTTTCTTT
TRBV15	NA	many	TRBJ1-6	CATSRAASGASSYNSPLHF	TGTGCCACCAGCAGAGCGGCGTCAGGGGCGAGCTCCTATAATTCACCCCTCCACTTT
TRBV6-5	NA	few	TRBJ1-4	CASSTGGGSEKLFF	TGTGCCAGCAGTACGGGGGGTGGGTCGGAAAAACTGTTTTTT